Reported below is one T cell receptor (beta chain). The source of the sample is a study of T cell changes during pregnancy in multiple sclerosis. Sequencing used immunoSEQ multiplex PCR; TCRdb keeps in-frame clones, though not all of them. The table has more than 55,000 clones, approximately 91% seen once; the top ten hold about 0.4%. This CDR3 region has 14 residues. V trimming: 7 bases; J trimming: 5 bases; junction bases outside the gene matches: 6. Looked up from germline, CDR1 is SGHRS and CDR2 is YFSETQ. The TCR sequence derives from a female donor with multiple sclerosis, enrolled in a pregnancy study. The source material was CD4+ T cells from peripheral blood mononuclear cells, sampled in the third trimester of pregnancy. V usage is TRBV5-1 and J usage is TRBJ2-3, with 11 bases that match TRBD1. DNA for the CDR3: TGCGCCAGCGGGGGACAGGGGGAAGGAGATACGCAGTATTTT. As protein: CASGGQGEGDTQYF. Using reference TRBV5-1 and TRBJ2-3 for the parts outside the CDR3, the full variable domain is KAGVTQTPRYLIKTRGQQVTLSCSPISGHRSVSWYQQTPGQGLQFLFEYFSETQRNKGNFPGRFSGRQFSNSRSEMNVSTLELGDSALYLCASGGQGEGDTQYFGPGTRLTVL.